Below, one T cell receptor (beta chain) is given with its context. No antigen is known for it. This sample is drawn from a study of shared clonotypes between healthy human individuals. Study-level points and caveats: Estimated richness was generally greater in naive than memory subsets. Non-shared clonotypes had lower generation probabilities than clonotypes shared by all four sorted-subset donors.

Genomic DNA belonging to each subset was distributed in equal measure over several immunoSEQ plates. In the authors' methods: ImmunoSEQ sequences covered only the junction and lacked quality scores; filtering therefore differed. Only in-frame clones appear in the TCRdb table, and some are missing; sequencing was by immunoSEQ multiplex PCR. That table gives V, J and clone size, and the DNA gave D and trimming. The table records some 2 million clones, about 95% of them present only once. Naivety among CD8 cells was defined by CD45RO negativity and positive CCR7 selection, thereby excluding terminally differentiated effector memory CD45RA+ cells. The V segment lost 0 bases and the J segment 5 bases; nucleotides outside the gene matches: 5. From germline, CDR1 is LGHNA and CDR2 YSLEER. The CDR3 sequence is 16 residues long.

The source material was naive CD8+ T cells sorted from blood. This receptor was taken from a man aged 18 to 29 in good health. The rearrangement joins TRBV4-3 to TRBJ2-1; 9 bases are a match to TRBD1. The CDR3 DNA is TGCGCCAGCAGCCAAGATTCGACAGGGGGGAACAATGAGCAGTTCTTC. Translating gives CASSQDSTGGNNEQFF.